This section outlines one T cell receptor (beta chain) sequence together with its context. Its antigen is as yet unknown. The CDR3 has 15 amino acids. Germline V lookup: CDR1 PRHDT, CDR2 FYEKMQ (reference sequence). V lost 4 bases, J lost 5 bases, and 15 bases lay in between. Isolated RNA was reverse transcribed in full, so expressed TCRB transcripts were sequenced. TCRdb's table, derived via immunoSEQ multiplex PCR, lists solely in-frame clones and lacks some. This sample has under 250,000 clones, with around 14% found just once. This record comes from a study of beta chain features in type 1 diabetes. Study-wide points: Diminished insertions and augmented deletions at VDJ junctions characterized type 1 diabetes patients.

The sample comprised naive CD4+ T cells from blood. This receptor was taken from a woman between 40 and 55 years old in good health. J is TRBJ1-5 and V is TRBV13; tentatively, D is TRBD1 (6 bases). The CDR3 DNA is TGTGCCAGCAGCTCAACGCTACAGGGTTATCAGCCCCAGCATTTT. Protein sequence: CASSSTLQGYQPQHF.